The 24 T cell receptor beta chains in this list originate from one sample, sequenced in a study of T cells in women clearing cervical HPV infection (dated by TCRdb to 2016 to 2018). Library preparation was by the immunoSEQ multiplex PCR assay. TCRdb limited this immuneACCESS table to in-frame rearrangements with V and J called. A share of clones is missing; checked studies link under half to unresolved V genes, and the rest is unexplained. This sample's clone table shows about 30,000 clones. 5.5% to 8.5% of the sample comes from the top ten. Sequenced sample: blood buffy coat. The receptors come from a woman aged 18 to 69 with a cervical HPV16 infection that either progressed to CIN3+ or cleared (not recorded which).

As for this clone: The read is 3 residues too short to cover the CDR3 end, so that end is filled in from the germline J gene. J is TRBJ2-7 and V is TRBV6-1; no reliable D call. Germline V gene data show CDR1 as MNHNS and CDR2 as SASEGT. This CDR3 spans 13 amino acids. Trimming cost V 3 bases and J 3 bases, with 9 bases left between them. The CDR3 loop reads CASSDRLGYEQYF. CDR3 DNA (partial): TGTGCCAGCAGTGACAGGTTGGGCTACGAG.

Worth noting for this clone: The read ends 3 residues early relative to the CDR3; the germline J gene fills the gap. The rearrangement links TRBV10-1 to TRBJ2-1; 8 bases are shared with TRBD1. J gave up 7 bases and V 6 bases, and 17 bases lay outside the gene matches. This CDR3 region has 17 residues. Germline CDR1 and CDR2: WNHNN and SYGVQD (reference sequence). The sequenced CDR3 bases are TGCGCCAGCAGCGACGTTGTGCGACAGGGGATTACAAATGAG. It is translated as CASSDVVRQGITNE. The complete CDR3 protein is CASSDVVRQGITNEQFF.

Regarding this clone: The CDR3 goes on 3 residues after the read ends, and that part is filled in from the germline J gene. V is TRBV20-1 and J is TRBJ2-3; perhaps TRBD2 as D (6 bases). Trimming stripped 6 bases from V and 3 bases from J, with 13 bases between. This CDR3 is built from 13 residues. The V gene's germline CDR1 is DFQATT and CDR2 SNEGSKA (reference sequence). The CDR3 sequence is CSAGDSKTDTQYF. The sequenced part of the CDR3 DNA is TGCAGTGCCGGGGACTCTAAAACAGATACG.

Of note for this clone: The read halts 3 residues ahead of the CDR3 end, with the missing end drawn from the germline J gene. The genes are TRBV18 and TRBJ2-5, with 8 bases aligning to TRBD2. The V and J ends lost 6 bases and 5 bases, in that order; junction bases with no gene match: 11. The CDR3 sequence is 15 residues long. Germline V gene sequence: CDR1 KGHSH, CDR2 LQKENI. CDR3 loop: CASSTGGSGVETQYF. The DNA read from the CDR3 is TGTGCCAGCTCCACCGGGGGTAGCGGGGTCGAGACC.

Regarding this clone: The observed sequence ends 3 residues before the CDR3 terminus, with the missing tail filled in from the germline J gene. The chain uses TRBV29-1 and TRBJ1-1, with no clear D. In germline, CDR1 is SQVTM, CDR2 ANQGSEA. This CDR3 is 13 amino acids long. The V gene lost 6 bases and the J gene lost 1 base, with 12 bases spanning the gap. This CDR3 reads CSVRGLSNTEAFF. The covered CDR3 bases are TGCAGCGTCCGAGGGCTTTCGAACACTGAA.

A note on this clone: The read is 3 residues too short to cover the CDR3 end, so that end is filled in from the germline J gene. The gene calls are TRBV19 and TRBJ1-1; D gene unclear. Germline V gives CDR1 LNHDA, CDR2 SQIVND (reference sequence). The V and J ends lost 6 bases and 0 bases respectively, with 5 bases between them. The CDR3 runs 12 residues. The CDR3 loop is CASSPLNTEAFF. The CDR3 DNA, read in part, is TGTGCCAGTAGCCCTCTGAACACTGAA.

Note on this clone: The read terminates 3 residues before the CDR3 end, so the remaining end is supplied by the germline J gene. Within the sample, other DNA sequences also encode this same CDR3. This chain joins TRBV19 and TRBJ1-2; 7 bases agree with TRBD1. This CDR3 is 14 amino acids long. Germline V gene sequence: CDR1 LNHDA, CDR2 SQIVND (reference sequence). The sequenced CDR3 bases are TGTGCCAGTAGTACCGGACAGGCTCCCTACGGC. It yields the protein CASSTGQAPYG. The CDR3 in full is CASSTGQAPYGYTF.

In regard to this clone: The CDR3 extends 3 residues past the end of the read, so its final part is completed from the germline J gene. The rearrangement joins TRBV4-1 to TRBJ2-2; TRBD2 matches 8 bases. This CDR3 has 16 amino acids. With V trimmed by 0 bases and J by 4 bases, 4 bases remained unmatched. CDR1 is MGHRA and CDR2 is YSYEKL in the germline V gene. The CDR3 DNA, read in part, is TGCGCCAGCAGCCAAGACGGGGGGGCGGGCACCGGGGAG. It yields the protein CASSQDGGAGTGE. In full, the CDR3 reads CASSQDGGAGTGELFF.

With regard to this clone: The read gets to within 3 residues of the CDR3 end, and the germline J gene fills in the rest. V usage is TRBV6-1 and J usage is TRBJ2-3; no firm D call. Trimming shortened V by 1 base and J by 2 bases, and 16 bases separated the two germline ends. The length of the CDR3 is 17 residues. Looked up from germline, CDR1 is MNHNS and CDR2 is SASEGT. The sequenced part of the CDR3 DNA is TGTGCCAGCAGTGAAGTTAAAGCTGTGGGCTCCACAGATACG. Its translation: CASSEVKAVGSTDT. The complete CDR3 reads CASSEVKAVGSTDTQYF.

Concerning this clone: Sequencing ends 3 residues short of the CDR3 end; the germline J gene provides the rest. The gene calls are TRBV20-1 and TRBJ1-5, with a tentative D call TRBD1 (5 bases). Germline values: CDR1 DFQATT, CDR2 SNEGSKA (reference sequence). Trimming cost V 2 bases and J 7 bases, with 12 bases left between them. The CDR3 covers 13 residues. The CDR3 reads CSARKGLGQPQHF. CDR3 DNA, as far as it was read: TGCAGTGCTAGAAAGGGGCTAGGACAGCCC.

Comments on this clone: The read comes to an end 3 residues before the CDR3 does, leaving the germline J gene to fill in the end. This rearrangement joins TRBV30 to TRBJ1-5; D is possibly TRBD1 (6 bases). Trimming removed 0 bases from V and 6 bases from J, with 15 bases in between. The CDR3 extends over 15 amino acids. Looked up from germline, CDR1 is GTSNPN and CDR2 is SVGIG (reference sequence). The CDR3 DNA, read in part, is TGTGCCTGGAGTGTACAACAGGGTTTCGGTCAGCCC. It translates to CAWSVQQGFGQP. The full-length CDR3 reads as CAWSVQQGFGQPQHF.

In the case of this clone: The read halts 3 residues ahead of the CDR3 end, with the missing end drawn from the germline J gene. V gene TRBV20-1 combines with J gene TRBJ1-1, with 12 positions matching TRBD1. CDR3 length: 14 residues. Germline CDR1 reads DFQATT; CDR2 reads SNEGSKA (reference sequence). The CDR3 is CSYVERDRGRGAFF. The CDR3 bases that were read are TGCAGTTACGTAGAGCGGGACAGGGGGCGCGGA.

CDR3: CATSRERGTGDTEAFF. The CDR3 bases that were read are TGTGCCACCAGCAGAGAACGAGGGACAGGGGACACTGAA. The chain carries TRBV15 and TRBJ1-1; 10 nucleotides line up with TRBD1. The read ends 3 residues early relative to the CDR3; the germline J gene fills the gap. This CDR3 spans 16 amino acids. Germline CDR1 is LNHNV and CDR2 is YYDKDF (reference sequence). With 0 bases clipped from V and 3 bases from J, the junction kept 4 bases outside the gene matches. The entire variable domain, with the rest obtained from reference TRBV15 and TRBJ1-1, is as follows: DAMVIQNPRYQVTQFGKPVTLSCSQTLNHNVMYWYQQKSSQAPKLLFHYYDKDFNNEADTPDNFQSRRPNTSFCFLDIRSPGLGDTAMYLCATSRERGTGDTEAFFGQGTRLTVV.

On this clone: The observed sequence ends 3 residues before the CDR3 terminus, with the missing tail filled in from the germline J gene. The rearrangement joins TRBV5-6 to TRBJ1-1; D ambiguous. Germline-derived CDR1 and CDR2 are SGHDT and YYEEEE. V lost 1 base and J lost 1, with 5 bases in between. The CDR3 covers 13 residues. CDR3 region: CASSLNRNTEAFF. The sequenced CDR3 bases are TGTGCCAGCAGCTTGAACAGGAACACTGAA.

Points on this clone: The read terminates 3 residues before the CDR3 end, so the remaining end is supplied by the germline J gene. The chain is built from TRBV20-1 and TRBJ2-3; 10 bases match TRBD1. The junction had 6 bases not matched to a gene; V was cut back by 5 bases and J by 7 bases. Germline loops: CDR1 DFQATT, CDR2 SNEGSKA (reference sequence). The CDR3 runs to 13 residues. CDR3 in amino acids: CSASDRGLNTQYF. The DNA read from the CDR3 is TGCAGTGCTTCCGACAGGGGGCTCAATACG.

In regard to this clone: The read ends 3 residues before the CDR3 terminus; that terminus is restored from the germline J gene. This rearrangement joins TRBV14 to TRBJ2-4; 8 positions match TRBD2. The CDR3 extends over 16 amino acids. J lost 6 bases, V lost 1 base, and 8 bases had no gene match. The germline V gene encodes CDR1 SGHDN and CDR2 FVKESK. The CDR3 region is CASSQGAGGRRNIQYF. CDR3 DNA, as far as it was read: TGTGCCAGCAGCCAAGGTGCGGGGGGCCGGAGAAACATT.

A word on this clone: With the read ending 3 residues before the CDR3 end, the germline J gene is used to fill in that end. This chain joins TRBV13 and TRBJ1-1; 9 bases are shared with TRBD1. The V and J ends lost 5 bases and 4 bases, in that order; junction bases with no gene match: 11. CDR1 is PRHDT, CDR2 FYEKMQ, per germline (reference sequence). This CDR3 has 16 amino acids. The CDR3 bases that were read are TGTGCCAGCAGCAAGTCCCCGGGACAGGGAGGCACTGAA. Translated, it gives CASSKSPGQGGTE. The full CDR3 reads CASSKSPGQGGTEAFF.

Comments on this clone: The read falls 3 residues short of the CDR3 end, and the missing part is taken from the germline J gene. Other DNA sequences of this sample code for an identical CDR3. The gene calls are TRBV10-1 and TRBJ2-2; D ambiguous. Trimming shortened V by 3 bases and J by 3 bases, and 5 bases separated the two germline ends. Germline V gene sequence: CDR1 WNHNN, CDR2 SYGVQD (reference sequence). CDR3 length: 13 amino acids. The covered CDR3 bases are TGCGCCAGCAGTGAACGGGACACCGGGGAG. Protein product: CASSERDTGE. The entire CDR3 is CASSERDTGELFF.

On this clone itself: Sequencing ends 3 residues short of the CDR3 end; the germline J gene provides the rest. The rearrangement joins TRBV7-3 to TRBJ2-3; TRBD1 might be the D (6 bases). The V gene lost 1 base and the J gene lost 1 base, with 21 bases spanning the gap. This CDR3 comprises 19 residues. CDR1 and CDR2 from the germline V gene are SGHTA and FQGTGA. Incomplete CDR3 DNA: TGTGCCAGCAGCTTAAAGAGTCCGCAGGGGAAGGAGGGCACAGATACG. It translates to CASSLKSPQGKEGTDT. The full CDR3 is CASSLKSPQGKEGTDTQYF.

Worth noting for this clone: The read terminates 3 residues ahead of where the CDR3 ends, so the germline J gene completes it. The chain links TRBV20-1 to TRBJ2-7; 8 bases map to TRBD1. V shed 0 bases, J shed 3 bases, and the junction held 7 bases outside the gene matches. The V gene's germline CDR1 is DFQATT and CDR2 SNEGSKA (reference sequence). The CDR3 runs to 15 residues. The CDR3 DNA, read in part, is TGCAGTGCTAGAGAAGTTAGGACAGGGCGCTACGAG. Translation: CSAREVRTGRYE. The CDR3, in full, reads CSAREVRTGRYEQYF.

A word on this clone: The read terminates 3 residues before the CDR3 end, so the remaining end is supplied by the germline J gene. The chain couples TRBV20-1 to TRBJ1-2, with a tentative D call TRBD1 (6 bases). Germline CDR1 and CDR2: DFQATT and SNEGSKA (reference sequence). The CDR3 is 12 residues long. CDR3 loop: CSAGQTGKGYTF. The sequenced CDR3 bases are TGCAGTGCTGGCCAGACAGGCAAGGGC.

A note on this clone: The read terminates 3 residues ahead of where the CDR3 ends, so the germline J gene completes it. The V gene is TRBV10-1, the J gene TRBJ1-1, with D unclear. The length of the CDR3 is 13 residues. Germline loops: CDR1 WNHNN, CDR2 SYGVQD (reference sequence). V lost 2 bases and J lost 5, with 9 bases in between. The covered CDR3 bases are TGCGCCAGCAGTGAGGCGGGAGGAACTGAA. Translated: CASSEAGGTE. From start to end, the CDR3 is CASSEAGGTEAFF.

Worth noting for this clone: The read falls 3 residues short of the CDR3 end, and the missing part is taken from the germline J gene. V and J are TRBV30 and TRBJ1-6; D not certain. Between the trimmed V and J ends, which lost 0 bases and 11 bases, there was a span of 8 bases. Germline CDR1 is GTSNPN and CDR2 is SVGIG (reference sequence). CDR3 length: 12 residues. Incomplete CDR3 DNA: TGTGCCTGGAGTGTCAATTTTCCACCC. Amino acid sequence: CAWSVNFPP. In full, the CDR3 reads CAWSVNFPPLHF.

Points on this clone: The read stops 3 residues short of the end of the CDR3; the missing end is completed from the germline J gene. This chain joins TRBV5-1 and TRBJ1-6; D is perhaps TRBD1 (5 bases). Germline V CDR1 and CDR2: SGHRS, YFSETQ. V dropped 3 bases and J dropped 10 bases, with 20 bases sitting between them. This CDR3 is 16 amino acids long. The CDR3 sequence is CASSSGPRGIRSPLHF. The sequenced CDR3 bases are TGCGCCAGCAGCTCAGGGCCTCGGGGGATCCGGTCACCC.